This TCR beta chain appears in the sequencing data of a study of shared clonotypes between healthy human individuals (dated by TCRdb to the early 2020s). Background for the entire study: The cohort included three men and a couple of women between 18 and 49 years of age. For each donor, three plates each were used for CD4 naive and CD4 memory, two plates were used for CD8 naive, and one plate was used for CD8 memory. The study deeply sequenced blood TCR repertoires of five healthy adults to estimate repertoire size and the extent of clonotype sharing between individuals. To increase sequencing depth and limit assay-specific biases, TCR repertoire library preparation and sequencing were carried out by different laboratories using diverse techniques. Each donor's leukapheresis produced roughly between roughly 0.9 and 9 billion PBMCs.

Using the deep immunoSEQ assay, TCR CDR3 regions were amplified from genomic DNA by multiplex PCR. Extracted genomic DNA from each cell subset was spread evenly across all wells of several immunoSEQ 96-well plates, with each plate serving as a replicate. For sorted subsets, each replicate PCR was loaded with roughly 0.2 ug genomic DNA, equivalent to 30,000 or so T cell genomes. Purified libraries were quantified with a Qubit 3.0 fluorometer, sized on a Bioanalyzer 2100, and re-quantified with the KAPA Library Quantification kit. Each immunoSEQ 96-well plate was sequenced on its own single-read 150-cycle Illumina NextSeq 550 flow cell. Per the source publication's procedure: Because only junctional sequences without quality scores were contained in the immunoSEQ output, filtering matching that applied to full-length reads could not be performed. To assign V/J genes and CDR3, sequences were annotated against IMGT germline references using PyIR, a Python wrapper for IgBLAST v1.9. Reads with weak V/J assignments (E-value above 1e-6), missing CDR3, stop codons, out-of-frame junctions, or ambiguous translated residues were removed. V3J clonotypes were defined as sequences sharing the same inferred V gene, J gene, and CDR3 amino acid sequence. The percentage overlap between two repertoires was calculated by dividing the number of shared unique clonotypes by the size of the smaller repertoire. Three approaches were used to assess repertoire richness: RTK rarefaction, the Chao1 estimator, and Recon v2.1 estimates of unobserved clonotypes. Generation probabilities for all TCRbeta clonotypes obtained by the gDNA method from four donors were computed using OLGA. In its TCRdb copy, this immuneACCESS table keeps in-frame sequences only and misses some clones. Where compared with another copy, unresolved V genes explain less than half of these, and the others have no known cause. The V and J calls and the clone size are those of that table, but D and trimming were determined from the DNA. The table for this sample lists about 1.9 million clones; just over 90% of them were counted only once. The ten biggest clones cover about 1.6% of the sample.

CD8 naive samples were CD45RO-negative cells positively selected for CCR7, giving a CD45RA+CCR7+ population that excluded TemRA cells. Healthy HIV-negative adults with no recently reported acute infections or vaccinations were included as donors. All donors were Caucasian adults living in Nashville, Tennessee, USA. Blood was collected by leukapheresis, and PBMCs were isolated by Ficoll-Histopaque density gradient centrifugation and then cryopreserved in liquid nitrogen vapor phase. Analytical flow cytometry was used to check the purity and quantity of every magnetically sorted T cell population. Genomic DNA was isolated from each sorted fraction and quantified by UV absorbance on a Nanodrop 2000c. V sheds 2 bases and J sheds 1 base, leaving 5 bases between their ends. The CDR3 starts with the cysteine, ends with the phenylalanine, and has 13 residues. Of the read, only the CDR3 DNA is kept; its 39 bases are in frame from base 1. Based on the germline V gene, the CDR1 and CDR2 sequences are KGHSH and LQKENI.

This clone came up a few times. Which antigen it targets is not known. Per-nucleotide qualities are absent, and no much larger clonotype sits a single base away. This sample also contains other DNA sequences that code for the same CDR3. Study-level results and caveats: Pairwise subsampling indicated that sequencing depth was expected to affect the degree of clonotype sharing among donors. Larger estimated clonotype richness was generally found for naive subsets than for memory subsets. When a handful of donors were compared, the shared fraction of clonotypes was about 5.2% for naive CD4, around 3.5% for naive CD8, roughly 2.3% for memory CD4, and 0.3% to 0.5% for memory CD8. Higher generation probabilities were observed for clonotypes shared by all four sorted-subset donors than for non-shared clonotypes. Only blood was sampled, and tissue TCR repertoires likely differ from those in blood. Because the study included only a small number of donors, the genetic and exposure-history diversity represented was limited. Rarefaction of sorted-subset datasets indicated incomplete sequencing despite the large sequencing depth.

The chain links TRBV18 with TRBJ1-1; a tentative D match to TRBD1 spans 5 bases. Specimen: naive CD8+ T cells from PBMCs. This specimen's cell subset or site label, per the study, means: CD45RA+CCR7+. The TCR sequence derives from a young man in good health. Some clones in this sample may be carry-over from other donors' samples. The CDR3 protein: CASSPRGNTEAFF. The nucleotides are TGTGCCAGCTCACCAAGGGGGAACACTGAAGCTTTCTTT.